The 30 T cell receptor beta chains reported below all come from one sample, sequenced in a study of response to subunit inactivated influenza vaccine. Each CDR3 protein gets one entry after TCRdb re-called the RT-PCR reads with MiXCR. In the table there are about 580,000 distinct CDR3 sequences, about 15% of which are singletons. This sample comprised PBMCs from blood, obtained about 11 days after vaccination. The receptors derive from a man between 45 and 60 years old who received an inactivated influenza vaccine.

The sample holds a few counts of this clonotype. An end of the junction differs from the germline gene, which may be a read error. The rearrangement links TRBV28 to TRBJ2-3; maybe TRBD1 (5 bases). Germline values: CDR1 MDHEN, CDR2 SYDVKM. The CDR3 consists of 10 residues. CDR3 in amino acids: CASGAHNENF. Written as DNA, the CDR3 is TGTGCCAGCGGGGCTCACAATGAGAATTTT.

This clonotype showed up just a few times. The chain's CDR3 is CASSSPSGRGWNEQFF. The CDR3 region has the DNA TGTGCCAGCAGCTCTCCTAGCGGGAGGGGATGGAATGAGCAGTTCTTC. This sequence joins TRBV28 and TRBJ2-1; TRBD2 agrees at 12 bases. Germline values: CDR1 MDHEN, CDR2 SYDVKM. After removal of 6 bases from V and 7 bases from J, the junction contained 10 bases not matched to a gene. This CDR3 is built from 16 residues.

The chain employs TRBV6-2 or TRBV6-3 and TRBJ1-1, with TRBD1 identical over 8 bases. J lost 4 bases, V lost 6 bases, and 13 bases had no gene match. This CDR3 has 16 amino acids. Per germline, CDR1 MNHEY and CDR2 SVGEGT. In DNA, the CDR3 is TGTGCCAGCAGCCACGACAGGGGAACAGTAAGCACTGAAGCTTTCTTT. Translating gives CASSHDRGTVSTEAFF.

DNA of the CDR3: TGTGCCAGCAGTTACTCGATTTTTTCGAAGACAGGACGCTACGAGCAGTACTTC. Translation gives CASSYSIFSKTGRYEQYF. The chain couples TRBV6-5 to TRBJ2-7, with D tentatively TRBD1 (6 bases). The CDR3 is 18 amino acids. Germline V gives CDR1 MNHEY, CDR2 SVGAGI. V gave up 0 bases and J gave up 3 bases, with 21 bases separating them.

This clonotype was observed a few times. The V call is TRBV7-2, the J call TRBJ2-7; D is undetermined. This CDR3 has 14 amino acids. V gave up 7 bases and J gave up 2 bases, with 15 bases separating them. CDR1 and CDR2 (germline): SGHTA, FQGNSA. The CDR3 nucleotides read TGTGCCAGCAACTCTAGGTACAACCCCTACGAGCAGTACTTC. Translated: CASNSRYNPYEQYF.

This clonotype was seen a handful of times. The V call is TRBV7-9, the J call TRBJ1-1, with D possibly TRBD1 on 5 matching bases. Trimming stripped 3 bases from V and 4 bases from J, with 15 bases between. This CDR3 has 15 amino acids. Per the germline V gene, CDR1 is SEHNR and CDR2 is FQNEAQ (reference sequence). The CDR3 sequence: CASSLLGGRGTEAFF. DNA of the CDR3: TGTGCCAGCAGCTTGCTTGGGGGACGGGGCACTGAAGCTTTCTTT.

This clonotype was recorded a few times. This rearrangement joins TRBV2 to TRBJ2-5; D is undetermined. Trimming took 7 bases from V and 1 from J, leaving 19 bases between them. CDR1 is SNHLY, CDR2 FYNNEI, per germline. The CDR3 sequence is 16 residues long. In DNA form, the CDR3 reads TGTGCCAGCACCCCGGTCGGCTTTCCCTCCCAAGAGACCCAGTACTTC. This gives the protein CASTPVGFPSQETQYF.

This clonotype showed up just once. The chain has TRBV6-1 and TRBJ2-1; D is perhaps TRBD1 (6 bases). Looked up from germline, CDR1 is MNHNS and CDR2 is SASEGT. Trimming stripped 6 bases from V and 9 bases from J, with 18 bases between. The CDR3 has 14 residues. CDR3 in DNA: TGTGCCAGCAGGGGGAACAGGGTGGATGGTGAGCAGTTCTTC. Translation gives CASRGNRVDGEQFF.

There are many counts of this clonotype. This chain connects TRBV6-5 to TRBJ2-1, with TRBD2 matching 10 bases. J was trimmed by 1 base and V by 5 bases; bases with no gene match: 2. Germline V CDR1 and CDR2: MNHEY, SVGAGI. The CDR3 is 15 residues long. DNA of the CDR3: TGTGCCAGCAGTCGTAGCGGGAGGTCCTACAATGAGCAGTTCTTC. Translation: CASSRSGRSYNEQFF.

The gene calls are TRBV5-1 and TRBJ2-1, with D uncertain. Deletions cut 7 bases from V and 13 bases from J, with 18 bases between. Germline V gene data show CDR1 as SGHRS and CDR2 as YFSETQ. The CDR3 extends over 12 amino acids. The CDR3: CASVGTSPSQFF. The CDR3 DNA is TGCGCCAGCGTTGGTACATCCCCTTCCCAGTTCTTC.

In this sample, this clonotype turned up a few times. V gene TRBV6-5 combines with J gene TRBJ2-1, with 8 bases identical to TRBD1. After removal of 0 bases from V and 2 bases from J, the junction contained 3 bases not matched to a gene. There are 16 residues in the CDR3. Germline assignment: CDR1 MNHEY and CDR2 SVGAGI. As DNA, the CDR3 is TGTGCCAGCAGTTACTCGGCAGGGGGCCCCTACAATGAGCAGTTCTTC. Amino acid sequence: CASSYSAGGPYNEQFF.

The chain links TRBV7-2 to TRBJ2-1; a possible D gene is TRBD2 (5 bases). The CDR3 has 15 residues. The germline V and J ends were trimmed by 4 bases and 12 bases, with 22 bases remaining between them. CDR1 and CDR2 (germline): SGHTA, FQGNSA. CDR3 residues: CASSSQVGDARGQFF. CDR3 nucleotide sequence: TGTGCCAGCAGCTCGCAAGTCGGCGACGCTCGGGGGCAGTTCTTC.

This clonotype appeared a few times. The chain is built from TRBV5-1 and TRBJ2-7; 12 bases map to TRBD1. In germline, CDR1 is SGHRS, CDR2 YFSETQ. V shed 4 bases and J 1 base; nucleotides not matched to a gene: 6. This CDR3 region has 16 residues. In DNA form, the CDR3 reads TGCGCCAGCAGCGGGACAGGGGGCCCCCCTTCCTACGAGCAGTACTTC. Residues: CASSGTGGPPSYEQYF.

The V and J genes are TRBV27 and TRBJ2-3; unclear D gene. This CDR3 contains 13 residues. The germline V and J ends were trimmed by 4 bases and 9 bases, with 14 bases remaining between them. In germline, CDR1 is MNHEY, CDR2 SMNVEV (reference sequence). The CDR3 sequence is CASSSSSLATQYF. CDR3 nucleotides: TGTGCCAGCAGTTCATCGAGCTTGGCCACGCAGTATTTT.

In this sample, this clonotype turned up many times. The chain employs TRBV7-2 and TRBJ2-3; 11 positions agree with TRBD1. The germline V gene has CDR1 SGHTA and CDR2 FQGNSA. V shed 3 bases, J shed 3 bases, and the junction held 2 bases outside the gene matches. The CDR3 totals 15 residues. The CDR3 coding sequence is TGTGCCAGCAGCTTTGGGACAGGGGGTACAGATACGCAGTATTTT. As protein: CASSFGTGGTDTQYF.

The chain carries TRBV20-1 and TRBJ2-7; 8 bases line up with TRBD1. With V trimmed by 1 base and J by 7 bases, 3 bases remained unmatched. Germline V gene data show CDR1 as DFQATT and CDR2 as SNEGSKA (reference sequence). The CDR3 sequence is 12 residues long. Written as DNA, the CDR3 is TGCAGTGCTAGAGGGACAGGGAGGGAGCAGTACTTC. Protein: CSARGTGREQYF.

V usage is TRBV6-2 or TRBV6-3 and J usage is TRBJ2-6; 7 nucleotides line up with TRBD1. This CDR3 region has 14 residues. Germline loops: CDR1 MNHEY, CDR2 SVGEGT. V dropped 7 bases and J dropped 2; count of bases not matched to a gene: 2. CDR3 region: CASNTGAGANVLTF. CDR3 DNA sequence: TGTGCCAGCAACACAGGGGCTGGGGCCAACGTCCTGACTTTC.

The chain's CDR3 is CASSQVHLLTGGNQPQHF. CDR3 in DNA: TGCGCCAGCAGCCAAGTGCATCTGCTGACAGGGGGAAATCAGCCCCAGCATTTT. The chain employs TRBV4-3 and TRBJ1-5; 9 bases align to TRBD1. Germline loops: CDR1 LGHNA, CDR2 YSLEER. J lost 4 bases, V lost 1 base, and 11 bases had no gene match. CDR3 length: 18 residues.

There are many counts of this clonotype. At one of its ends the junction is not consistent with the germline gene, which may arise from a read error. CDR3 coding DNA: TGTGCCAGCAGCTCTTATGGCTCTCGGGCCAACGTCCTGACTTTC. Amino acid sequence: CASSSYGSRANVLTF. The chain has TRBV13 and TRBJ2-6, with D unresolved. The CDR3 spans 15 residues. Germline V gives CDR1 PRHDT, CDR2 FYEKMQ (reference sequence).

There are a few counts of this clonotype. The CDR3 DNA reads TGTGCCAGCACACGACGCGGGCAGGGGATGAAGACCCAGTACTTC. Protein product: CASTRRGQGMKTQYF. V and J are TRBV28 and TRBJ2-5; D possibly corresponds to TRBD1 (6 bases). CDR1 is MDHEN, CDR2 SYDVKM, per germline. This CDR3 contains 15 residues. Trimming left V 7 bases short and J 6 bases short, with 21 bases between.

This sequence joins TRBV5-5 and TRBJ2-2, with D perhaps being TRBD1 or TRBD2 (5 bases each). The CDR3 sequence is 15 residues long. Trimming left V 5 bases short and J 0 bases short, with 11 bases between. The germline CDR1 and CDR2 sequences are SGHKS and YYEKEE (reference sequence). The CDR3 DNA reads TGTGCCAGCAGGCCGGGGCAAACGAACACCGGGGAGCTGTTTTTT. Translation: CASRPGQTNTGELFF.

This clonotype occurred a few times. V is TRBV20-1 and J is TRBJ2-3; D may be TRBD2 (5 bases). V lost 5 bases, J lost 0 bases, and 15 bases lay in between. The CDR3 sequence is 15 residues long. Looked up from germline, CDR1 is DFQATT and CDR2 is SNEGSKA (reference sequence). Written as DNA, the CDR3 is TGCAGTGCTGCCCTTAGCGCGTCTAGCACAGATACGCAGTATTTT. Translated, it gives CSAALSASSTDTQYF.

J is TRBJ2-7 and V is TRBV15; 8 nucleotides line up with TRBD1. Trimming at V came to 1 base and at J to 0 bases, leaving 2 bases not matched to a gene. Germline CDR1 LNHNV, CDR2 YYDKDF (reference sequence). This CDR3 is built from 15 residues. CDR3 residues: CATSRGGQGSYEQYF. In nucleotides, the CDR3 is TGTGCCACCAGCAGAGGTGGACAGGGCTCCTACGAGCAGTACTTC. Using reference TRBV15 and TRBJ2-7 for the parts outside the CDR3, the full variable domain is DAMVIQNPRYQVTQFGKPVTLSCSQTLNHNVMYWYQQKSSQAPKLLFHYYDKDFNNEADTPDNFQSRRPNTSFCFLDIRSPGLGDTAMYLCATSRGGQGSYEQYFGPGTRLTVT.

The table lists this clonotype with a few counts. This chain connects TRBV28 to TRBJ2-7, with a possible D match to TRBD1 (6 bases). V was trimmed by 3 bases and J by 5 bases, leaving 14 bases between them. This CDR3 is built from 14 residues. CDR1 and CDR2 (germline): MDHEN, SYDVKM. CDR3 in DNA: TGTGCCAGCAGTTTTTCGGTCAGGGGAAACGAGCAGTACTTC. Encoded protein: CASSFSVRGNEQYF.

The chain uses TRBV6-2 or TRBV6-3 and TRBJ2-1; 9 bases are a match to TRBD2. Unmatched junction bases numbered 8, after V lost 2 bases and J lost 0 bases. This CDR3 spans 18 amino acids. Germline V CDR1 and CDR2: MNHEY, SVGEGT. In DNA, the CDR3 is TGTGCCAGCAGTTACACCTCTAGCGGGGTGAGCTCCTACAATGAGCAGTTCTTC. Its translation is CASSYTSSGVSSYNEQFF.

This clonotype was seen a handful of times. The chain links TRBV2 to TRBJ1-2, with D unresolved. Germline CDR1 and CDR2: SNHLY and FYNNEI. The CDR3 loop spans 15 amino acids. V lost 3 bases to trimming and J lost 4 bases, with 15 bases between them. CDR3 coding DNA: TGTGCCAGCAGTGATAAAACTGGGAGCATCTATGGCTACACCTTC. Residues: CASSDKTGSIYGYTF.

V and J are TRBV7-8 and TRBJ2-1; 9 nucleotides match TRBD1. V dropped 7 bases and J dropped 8; count of bases not matched to a gene: 9. This CDR3 is built from 14 residues. Germline V gene lookup returns CDR1 SGHVS and CDR2 FQNEAQ. CDR3 DNA sequence: TGTGCCAGCATCTACCGGGACAGGGACCATGAGCAGTTCTTC. Encoded protein: CASIYRDRDHEQFF.

The chain has TRBV6-6 and TRBJ1-5; D unresolved. Trimming took off 0 bases at V and 5 bases at J, with 5 bases between the two ends. There are 13 residues in the CDR3. Germline-derived CDR1 and CDR2 are MNHNY and SVGAGI (reference sequence). The chain's CDR3 is CASSYSKDQPQHF. For the CDR3, the DNA is TGTGCCAGCAGTTACTCGAAGGATCAGCCCCAGCATTTT.

The V call is TRBV4-1, the J call TRBJ2-6; D ambiguous. This CDR3 contains 20 residues. The V gene lost 0 bases and the J gene lost 1 base, with 19 bases spanning the gap. Looked up from germline, CDR1 is MGHRA and CDR2 is YSYEKL. The CDR3 region is CASSQDLMGIKDSGANVLTF. CDR3 coding DNA: TGCGCCAGCAGCCAAGATCTGATGGGCATTAAAGATTCTGGGGCCAACGTCCTGACTTTC.

The chain combines TRBV28 with TRBJ2-3, with D hard to call. The CDR3 length is 16 residues. The germline V gene encodes CDR1 MDHEN and CDR2 SYDVKM. Trimming left V 6 bases short and J 5 bases short, with 21 bases between. The CDR3 spells CASRPTGKGQGDTQYF. The DNA for the CDR3 is TGTGCCAGCAGACCTACCGGTAAAGGGCAAGGAGATACGCAGTATTTT.